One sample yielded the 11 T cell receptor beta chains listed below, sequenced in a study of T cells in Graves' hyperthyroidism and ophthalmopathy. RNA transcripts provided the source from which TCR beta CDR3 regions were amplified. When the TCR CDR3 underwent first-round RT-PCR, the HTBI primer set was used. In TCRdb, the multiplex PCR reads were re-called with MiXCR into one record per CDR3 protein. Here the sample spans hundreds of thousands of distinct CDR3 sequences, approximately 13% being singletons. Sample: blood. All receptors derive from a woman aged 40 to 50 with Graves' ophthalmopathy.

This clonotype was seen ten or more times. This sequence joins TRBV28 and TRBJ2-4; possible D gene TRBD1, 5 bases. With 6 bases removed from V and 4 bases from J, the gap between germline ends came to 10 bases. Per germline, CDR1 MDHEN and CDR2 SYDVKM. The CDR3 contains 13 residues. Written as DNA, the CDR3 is TGTGCCAGCAGAATTCAGGGAAAAAACATTCAGTACTTC. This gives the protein CASRIQGKNIQYF.

The CDR3 region is CASSFSPGGYGYTF. CDR3 coding DNA: TGTGCCAGCAGTTTCTCACCAGGGGGTTATGGCTACACCTTC. The chain recombines TRBV27 with TRBJ1-2; the match to TRBD1 covers 7 bases. CDR1 MNHEY and CDR2 SMNVEV come from the germline V gene (reference sequence). After removal of 3 bases from V and 5 bases from J, the junction contained 6 bases not matched to a gene. The length of the CDR3 is 14 residues.

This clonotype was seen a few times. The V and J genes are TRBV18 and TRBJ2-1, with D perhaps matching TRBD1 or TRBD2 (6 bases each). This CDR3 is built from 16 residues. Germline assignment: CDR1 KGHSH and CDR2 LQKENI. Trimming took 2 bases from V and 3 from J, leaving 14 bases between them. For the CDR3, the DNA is TGTGCCAGCTCACCATATACTAGCAGGGGCTACAATGAGCAGTTCTTC. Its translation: CASSPYTSRGYNEQFF.

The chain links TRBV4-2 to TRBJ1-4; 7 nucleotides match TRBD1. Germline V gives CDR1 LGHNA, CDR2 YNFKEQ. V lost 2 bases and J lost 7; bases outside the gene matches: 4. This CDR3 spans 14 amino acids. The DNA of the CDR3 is TGTGCCAGCAGCCAACCCCGGGACAGTGAAAAACTGTTTTTT. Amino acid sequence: CASSQPRDSEKLFF.

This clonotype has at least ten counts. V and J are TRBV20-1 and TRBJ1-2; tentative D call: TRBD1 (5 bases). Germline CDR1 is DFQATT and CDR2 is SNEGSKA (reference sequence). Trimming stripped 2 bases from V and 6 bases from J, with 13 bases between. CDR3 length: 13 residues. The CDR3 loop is CSARTRGPHGYTF. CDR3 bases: TGCAGTGCTAGAACCCGGGGCCCCCATGGCTACACCTTC.

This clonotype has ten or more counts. The chain's CDR3 is CASSPTLGQGIVQYF. CDR3 coding DNA: TGTGCCAGCAGCCCCACCTTGGGACAGGGGATTGTGCAGTACTTC. This chain uses TRBV11-2 with TRBJ2-7, with 10 bases matching TRBD1. The CDR3 is 15 amino acids. From germline, CDR1 is SGHAT and CDR2 FQNNGV. V lost 5 bases and J lost 9; bases outside the gene matches: 13.

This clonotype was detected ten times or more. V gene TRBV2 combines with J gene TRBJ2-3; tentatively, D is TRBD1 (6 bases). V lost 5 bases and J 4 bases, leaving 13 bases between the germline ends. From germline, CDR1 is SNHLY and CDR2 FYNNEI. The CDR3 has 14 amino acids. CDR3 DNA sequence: TGTGCCAGCAGTAGAGACAGGTTGCCAGATACGCAGTATTTT. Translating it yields CASSRDRLPDTQYF.

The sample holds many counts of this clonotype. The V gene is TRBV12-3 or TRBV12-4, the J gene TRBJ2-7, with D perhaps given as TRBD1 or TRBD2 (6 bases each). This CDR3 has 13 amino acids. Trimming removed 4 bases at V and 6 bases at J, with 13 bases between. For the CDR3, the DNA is TGTGCCAGCAGTTGGGGGGCCCAGGGCGAGCAGTACTTC. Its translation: CASSWGAQGEQYF.

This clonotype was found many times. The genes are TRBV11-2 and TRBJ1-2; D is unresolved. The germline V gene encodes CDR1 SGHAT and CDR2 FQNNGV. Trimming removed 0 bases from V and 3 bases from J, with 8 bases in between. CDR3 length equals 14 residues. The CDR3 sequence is CASSLDPRDYGYTF. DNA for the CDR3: TGTGCCAGCAGCTTAGACCCTCGGGACTATGGCTACACCTTC.

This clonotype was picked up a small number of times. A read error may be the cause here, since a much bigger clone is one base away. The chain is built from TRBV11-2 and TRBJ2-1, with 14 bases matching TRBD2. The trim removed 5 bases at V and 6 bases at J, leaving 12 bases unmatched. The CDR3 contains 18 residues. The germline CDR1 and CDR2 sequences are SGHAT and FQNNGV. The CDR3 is CASSLAWTSGGTSNEQFF. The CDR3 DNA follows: TGTGCCAGCAGCCTCGCGTGGACTAGCGGGGGGACCAGCAATGAGCAGTTCTTC.

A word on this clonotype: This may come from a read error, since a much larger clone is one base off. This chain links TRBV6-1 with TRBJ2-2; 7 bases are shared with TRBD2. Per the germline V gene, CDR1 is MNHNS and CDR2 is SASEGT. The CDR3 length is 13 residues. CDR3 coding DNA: TGTGCCAGCAGTAGCCCCGGGGGAGGGGACCTGTTTTTT. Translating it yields CASSSPGGGDLFF.